Many counts were recorded for the clone carrying this T cell receptor beta chain. Its specificity is unknown. This record belongs to a study of CD8 T cells in ankylosing spondylitis. Overall study findings and caveats: Reportedly, disease-linked clones are significantly enriched in ankylosing spondylitis patients' matched synovial fluid. Earlier literature documents some of the motif variants in reactive arthritis synovial fluid and blood.

Generation of TCR beta libraries employed quantitative 5'-RACE incorporating molecular barcodes. TCRdb re-called the 5' RACE reads with MiXCR, one entry per CDR3 protein. The table has a few hundred thousand distinct CDR3 sequences, roughly 18% seen once. The CDR3 is 11 residues long. Germline V gene data show CDR1 as SQVTM and CDR2 as ANQGSEA. V lost 0 bases and J lost 9, with 6 bases in between. This TCR was recovered from a male donor with ankylosing spondylitis or in good health (not recorded which). Input material: blood, either unsorted or a sorted T cell fraction (not recorded which). The rearrangement links TRBV29-1 to TRBJ2-1, with D unclear. The CDR3 spells CSVEDPIEQFF. CDR3 coding DNA: TGCAGCGTTGAAGATCCTATTGAGCAGTTCTTC.